The 5 T cell receptor beta chains presented below share a single source sample, sequenced in a study of CD8+CD57+ T cells in acquired aplastic anemia. Profiles of TCR beta VDJ and CDR3 were generated from a genomic DNA template. TCRdb fed the reads into MiXCR, producing one record per CDR3 protein. This repertoire shows 150,000 to 200,000 distinct CDR3 sequences, around three fifths found once; its top ten account for about 45%. The sequencing input was sorted CD4+, CD8+, or CD8+CD57+ T cells (not recorded which) from PBMCs. The source of these receptors is a human donor with severe aplastic anemia or a healthy control (not recorded which).

At least ten counts were recorded for this clonotype. The chain uses TRBV7-9 and TRBJ1-4; D is unclear. The CDR3 length is 17 residues. V was trimmed by 1 base and J by 4 bases, leaving 16 bases between them. CDR1 SEHNR and CDR2 FQNEAQ come from the germline V gene (reference sequence). The CDR3 loop is CASSLVDAGRLNEKLFF. Here the CDR3 DNA reads TGTGCCAGCAGCTTAGTGGATGCGGGCAGGCTTAATGAAAAACTGTTTTTT.

A few counts support this clonotype. The V call is TRBV7-2, the J call TRBJ2-3; TRBD2 might be the D (6 bases). The germline CDR1 and CDR2 sequences are SGHTA and FQGNSA. The CDR3 totals 14 residues. V lost 4 bases and J lost 6, with 14 bases in between. This chain's CDR3 is CASSSTRGWDTQYF. The CDR3 bases are TGTGCCAGCAGCTCGACTAGGGGCTGGGATACGCAGTATTTT. The entire variable domain, with the rest obtained from reference TRBV7-2 and TRBJ2-3, is as follows: GAGVSQSPSNKVTEKGKDVELRCDPISGHTALYWYRQSLGQGLEFLIYFQGNSAPDKSGLPSDRFSAERTGGSVSTLTIQRTQQEDSAVYLCASSSTRGWDTQYFGPGTRLTVL.

The chain employs TRBV29-1 and TRBJ1-2, with 7 bases fitting TRBD1. Trimming at V came to 4 bases and at J to 8 bases, leaving 7 bases not matched to a gene. Per the germline V gene, CDR1 is SQVTM and CDR2 is ANQGSEA. CDR3 length equals 12 residues. The CDR3 loop is CSVVRQGYGYTF. In DNA form, the CDR3 reads TGCAGCGTTGTTCGACAGGGTTACGGCTACACCTTC.

V and J are TRBV20-1 and TRBJ2-5; 7 positions agree with TRBD2. The DNA end lines up better with TRBJ2-7; the J call may be wrong. The CDR3 is 12 amino acids. Germline V gives CDR1 DFQATT, CDR2 SNEGSKA (reference sequence). CDR3 bases: TGCAGTGCTGGGGAGGGACGGTACGAGCAGTACTTC. Its protein product is CSAGEGRYEQYF.

The rearrangement uses TRBV20-1 and TRBJ1-2; 8 bases map to TRBD1. With V trimmed by 4 bases and J by 3 bases, 10 bases remained unmatched. CDR1 DFQATT and CDR2 SNEGSKA come from the germline V gene (reference sequence). The CDR3 extends over 15 amino acids. The CDR3 region is CSAKPMTGVDYGYTF. In DNA form, the CDR3 reads TGCAGTGCTAAACCGATGACAGGGGTTGACTATGGCTACACCTTC.